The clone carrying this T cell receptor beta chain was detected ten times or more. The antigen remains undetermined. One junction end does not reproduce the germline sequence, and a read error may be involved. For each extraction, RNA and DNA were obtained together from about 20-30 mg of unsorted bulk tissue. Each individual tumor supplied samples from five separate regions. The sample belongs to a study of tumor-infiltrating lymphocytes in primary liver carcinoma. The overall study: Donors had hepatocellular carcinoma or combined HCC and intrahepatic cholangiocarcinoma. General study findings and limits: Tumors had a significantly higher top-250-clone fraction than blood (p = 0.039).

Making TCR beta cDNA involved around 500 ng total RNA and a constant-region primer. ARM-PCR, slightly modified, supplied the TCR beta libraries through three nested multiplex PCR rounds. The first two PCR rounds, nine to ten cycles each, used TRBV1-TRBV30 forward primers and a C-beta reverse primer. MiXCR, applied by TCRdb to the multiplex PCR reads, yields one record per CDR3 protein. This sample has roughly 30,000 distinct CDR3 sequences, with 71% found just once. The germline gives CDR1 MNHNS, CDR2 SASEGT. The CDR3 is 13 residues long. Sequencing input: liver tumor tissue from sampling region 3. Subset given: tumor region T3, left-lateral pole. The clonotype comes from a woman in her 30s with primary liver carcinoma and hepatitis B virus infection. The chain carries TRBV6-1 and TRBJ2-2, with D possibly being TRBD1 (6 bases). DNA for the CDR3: TGTGCCAGCGGCACAGGGTACACCGGGGAACTGTTTTTT. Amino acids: CASGTGYTGELFF.